This T cell receptor beta chain was obtained from a study of radiotherapy plus CTLA-4 blockade in lung cancer (dated by TCRdb to about 2018). Study-level background: Among the enrolled patients, under 20% had an objective response, and 25% to 40% reached disease control.

What the study reported, not specific to this receptor: After treatment with radiotherapy and ipilimumab, TCR clones that came from tumors expanded in the peripheral blood. Increased serum interferon-beta after radiation, together with early dynamic changes in blood T cell clones, were reported to be the strongest predictors of response.

The study evaluated CTLA-4 blockade (ipilimumab) given together with focal radiation therapy in patients who had chemo-refractory metastatic non-small-cell lung cancer. The germline V gene provides CDR1 SGHDN and CDR2 FVKESK. The CDR3 runs 13 amino acids, cysteine and phenylalanine included. The retained sequence is limited to the CDR3, 39 bases, with the frame set at the first base. V is cut back by 4 bases and J by 4 bases, with 0 bases in the junction unmatched. This clone was observed a single time. The antigen this receptor binds is unknown. One base away there is no much larger clone; base qualities are not given. Library method: the immunoSEQ multiplex PCR assay. This immuneACCESS table, as held by TCRdb, lists in-frame sequences with V and J called but not all clones. Of the missing ones, under half trace to an unresolved V gene in checked studies; the others have no known cause. For this sample there are around 40,000 clones; more than 80% appear just once. The top ten constitute about 5.3% of the sample.

The receptor chain draws on TRBV14 and TRBJ2-7, and TRBD1 aligns with 11 junction nucleotides. Sequenced here: peripheral blood, sampled from a patient treated with radiotherapy plus ipilimumab. This receptor was obtained from a human donor with non-small cell lung cancer who had stable disease on radiotherapy plus ipilimumab. The bases read TGTGCCAGCAGCCGGGACAGGGGGTACGAGCAGTACTTC. It translates as CASSRDRGYEQYF.